This T cell receptor (beta chain) was retrieved from a study of cytomegalovirus exposure and HLA in healthy donors. There are 15 residues in the CDR3. Trimming left V 8 bases short and J 1 base short, with 15 bases between. Germline V gene lookup returns CDR1 MNHNS and CDR2 SASEGT. 60 Vbeta and 13 Jbeta primers were used in PCR. The table came from immunoSEQ multiplex PCR; TCRdb's copy has only in-frame clones and leaves some out. The data hold roughly 180,000 clones, with 75% to 80% observed a single time. This chain connects TRBV6-1 to TRBJ2-1; D is perhaps TRBD2 (5 bases). Material: PBMCs. The TCR comes from a man in his fifties or sixties in good health and CMV-seropositive. The CDR3 DNA reads TGTGCCAGCGGAACGAGCGGTGGGTCCTACAATGAGCAGTTCTTC. It yields the protein CASGTSGGSYNEQFF.